The 4 T cell receptor beta chains below were found in one sample sequenced in a study of blood T cells in healthy people across ages. The authors ran a second PCR of roughly 6 to 11 cycles using a sample-barcoded 5' primer and a J-beta primer mix. TCRdb used MiXCR to reprocess the 5' RACE reads, holding one entry per CDR3 protein. The table has about 1.4 million distinct CDR3 sequences, approximately 59% seen once. The material sequenced was blood. All receptors come from a man aged 18-30 years in good health.

The chain is built from TRBV29-1 and TRBJ1-2; maybe TRBD1 (6 bases). Germline lookup yields CDR1 SQVTM and CDR2 ANQGSEA. Trimming took 0 bases from V and 3 from J, leaving 8 bases between them. The CDR3 is 13 amino acids. CDR3 in DNA: TGCAGCGTTGAAGATTACAGGGACTATGGCTACACCTTC. It is translated as CSVEDYRDYGYTF.

This chain connects TRBV30 to TRBJ2-1, with 9 bases identical to TRBD2. Germline V gene data show CDR1 as GTSNPN and CDR2 as SVGIG (reference sequence). The CDR3 extends over 16 amino acids. Losses at the gene ends were 3 bases for V and 3 bases for J; bases not matched to a gene: 9. The DNA of the CDR3 is TGTGCCTGGAGCGGCGGGAGGGCCTCCGGCTACAATGAGCAGTTCTTC. It translates to CAWSGGRASGYNEQFF.

The genes are TRBV7-9 and TRBJ2-1; 10 positions match TRBD2. Germline CDR1 is SEHNR and CDR2 is FQNEAQ (reference sequence). V gave up 1 base and J gave up 7 bases; unmatched junction bases: 7. This CDR3 comprises 16 residues. The CDR3 DNA is TGTGCCAGCAGCTTAGTGGGCGCTAGCGGGAGTAATGAGCAGTTCTTC. This encodes CASSLVGASGSNEQFF. Drawing the rest from reference TRBV7-9 and TRBJ2-1, the complete variable domain is DTGVSQNPRHKITKRGQNVTFRCDPISEHNRLYWYRQTLGQGPEFLTYFQNEAQLEKSRLLSDRFSAERPKGSFSTLEIQRTEQGDSAMYLCASSLVGASGSNEQFFGPGTRLTVL.

The J gene is TRBJ2-1, the V gene TRBV6-6, with D perhaps TRBD1 or TRBD2 (5 bases each). V was clipped by 11 bases and J by 6 bases, with 20 bases between them. CDR3 size: 14 residues. Germline CDR1 MNHNY, CDR2 SVGAGI (reference sequence). The CDR3 loop is CAASQRTGTNEQFF. The CDR3, as DNA: TGTGCCGCCTCACAGCGAACGGGGACCAATGAGCAGTTCTTC.